This is a list of T cell receptor beta chains from one sample in a study of beta chain features in type 1 diabetes. Data came from immunoSEQ multiplex PCR; TCRdb stores just in-frame clones and leaves some out. The sample carries a few hundred thousand clones, 9.5% to 13% recorded once. Sequenced input: central memory CD4+ T cells from blood. All receptors derive from a man aged 18 to 29 in good health. The CDR3 runs from the conserved cysteine through the conserved F or W. A D gene is named only where the DNA matches it firmly. Clone size is not always given. Where it is, it says once, few, many or a class for expanded clones.

j_gene: TRBJ1-2
d_gene: TRBD1
abundance: .
v_gene: TRBV11-2
CDR3nt: TGTGCCAGCAGCAATTCTCGACAGGGGGGCACCTTC
CDR3aa: CASSNSRQGGTF

j_gene: TRBJ2-3
d_gene: .
abundance: .
v_gene: TRBV7-3
CDR3nt: TGTGCCAGCAGGATACAGGGAGGGAGCACAGATACGCAGTATTTT
CDR3aa: CASRIQGGSTDTQYF

j_gene: TRBJ2-1
d_gene: .
abundance: many
v_gene: TRBV11-2
CDR3nt: TGTGCCAGCAGCTGGGACTGGAAAATCAATGAGCAGTTCTTC
CDR3aa: CASSWDWKINEQFF

j_gene: TRBJ1-2
d_gene: TRBD1
abundance: .
v_gene: TRBV7-2
CDR3nt: TGTGCCAGCAGCCCCCATCGGACAGGGGTAGGCTACACCTTC
CDR3aa: CASSPHRTGVGYTF

j_gene: TRBJ1-2
d_gene: TRBD1
abundance: .
v_gene: TRBV15
CDR3nt: TGTGCCACCAGCAGAGATCGGGACAGGGATCGGGTCTATGGCTACACCTTC
CDR3aa: CATSRDRDRDRVYGYTF

j_gene: TRBJ1-1
d_gene: .
abundance: .
v_gene: TRBV6-1
CDR3nt: TGTGCCAGCAGTGTCCACGGAACGAACACTGAAGCTTTCTTT
CDR3aa: CASSVHGTNTEAFF

j_gene: TRBJ2-1
d_gene: .
abundance: few
v_gene: TRBV4-2
CDR3nt: TGTGCCAGCAGCCCCCGGCTCGGGGATGAGCAGTTCTTC
CDR3aa: CASSPRLGDEQFF

j_gene: TRBJ2-1
d_gene: .
abundance: few
v_gene: TRBV27
CDR3nt: TGTGCCAGCACCCACAGGGAAAGGGATGAGCAGTTCTTC
CDR3aa: CASTHRERDEQFF

j_gene: TRBJ2-3
d_gene: .
abundance: few
v_gene: TRBV5-1
CDR3nt: TGCGCCAGCCGGGCAGCAGATACGCAGTATTTT
CDR3aa: CASRAADTQYF

j_gene: TRBJ1-4
d_gene: .
abundance: .
v_gene: TRBV29-1
CDR3nt: TGCAGCGTCGACGTGGGGACCATAGGTGAAAAACTGTTTTTT
CDR3aa: CSVDVGTIGEKLFF

j_gene: TRBJ2-1
d_gene: TRBD2
abundance: few
v_gene: TRBV6-6
CDR3nt: TGTGCCAGCAGTCACACGGGACTAGCGGGAAGTGAGCAGTTCTTC
CDR3aa: CASSHTGLAGSEQFF

j_gene: TRBJ1-6
d_gene: .
abundance: few
v_gene: TRBV4-1
CDR3nt: TGCGCCAGCAGCGAAGCCAGGAGGAATTCACCCCTCCACTTT
CDR3aa: CASSEARRNSPLHF

j_gene: TRBJ1-1
d_gene: .
abundance: .
v_gene: TRBV11-2
CDR3nt: TGTGCCAGCAGACAGGTCATGAACACTGAAGCTTTCTTT
CDR3aa: CASRQVMNTEAFF

j_gene: TRBJ2-1
d_gene: .
abundance: .
v_gene: TRBV2
CDR3nt: TGTGCCAGCAGCGCACAGGGAGACAATGAGCAGTTCTTC
CDR3aa: CASSAQGDNEQFF

j_gene: TRBJ2-2
d_gene: TRBD1
abundance: .
v_gene: TRBV5-1
CDR3nt: TGCGCCAGCAGCTTGGGGACAGGGAACACCGGGGAGCTGTTTTTT
CDR3aa: CASSLGTGNTGELFF

j_gene: TRBJ1-5
d_gene: .
abundance: .
v_gene: TRBV29-1
CDR3nt: TGCAGCGTCTCGACAGCGACCGGACAGCCCCAGCATTTT
CDR3aa: CSVSTATGQPQHF

j_gene: TRBJ2-1
d_gene: .
abundance: .
v_gene: TRBV5-6
CDR3nt: TGTGCCAGCAGCTTGCCGAGGGCGGAGCAGTTCTTC
CDR3aa: CASSLPRAEQFF

j_gene: TRBJ2-5
d_gene: .
abundance: .
v_gene: TRBV5-1
CDR3nt: TGCGCCAGCAGGCCCCTTCCGGGGCAAAAGACCCAGTACTTC
CDR3aa: CASRPLPGQKTQYF

j_gene: TRBJ1-1
d_gene: TRBD1
abundance: few
v_gene: TRBV29-1
CDR3nt: TGCAGCGCGTACCGGGACAGCAACCTGAACACTGAAGCTTTCTTT
CDR3aa: CSAYRDSNLNTEAFF

j_gene: TRBJ2-7
d_gene: .
abundance: .
v_gene: TRBV18
CDR3nt: TGTGCCAGCTTATCTCTCGATGGGGACGAGCAGTACTTC
CDR3aa: CASLSLDGDEQYF

j_gene: TRBJ2-5
d_gene: .
abundance: .
v_gene: TRBV7-9
CDR3nt: TGTGCCAGCAGCTCCGGACGGACGAACGCGAAAGAGACCCAGTACTTC
CDR3aa: CASSSGRTNAKETQYF

j_gene: TRBJ2-5
d_gene: .
abundance: many
v_gene: TRBV19
CDR3nt: TGTGCCAGTAGTATAGCCGCGAGTGCGGAGACCCAGTACTTC
CDR3aa: CASSIAASAETQYF

j_gene: TRBJ1-1
d_gene: TRBD1
abundance: few
v_gene: TRBV10-3
CDR3nt: TGTGCCATCAGTGAGTCGAGGCAGGGGGGGAACACTGAAGCTTTCTTT
CDR3aa: CAISESRQGGNTEAFF

j_gene: TRBJ2-3
d_gene: TRBD2
abundance: many
v_gene: TRBV19
CDR3nt: TGTCAACGGACTAGCGGGTACACAGATACGCAGTATTTT
CDR3aa: CQRTSGYTDTQYF

j_gene: TRBJ2-1
d_gene: .
abundance: few
v_gene: TRBV30
CDR3nt: TGTGCCTTCACAGGGATATCGGACAATGAGCAGTTCTTC
CDR3aa: CAFTGISDNEQFF

j_gene: TRBJ2-5
d_gene: TRBD2
abundance: .
v_gene: TRBV7-8
CDR3nt: TGTGCCAGCAGCCTCCTCGGGGGGGCGGATAAAGAGACCCAGTACTTC
CDR3aa: CASSLLGGADKETQYF

j_gene: TRBJ1-3
d_gene: .
abundance: few
v_gene: TRBV7-2
CDR3nt: TGTGCCAGCAGCACCCCTCGGGTCGGAGGAAACACCATATATTTT
CDR3aa: CASSTPRVGGNTIYF